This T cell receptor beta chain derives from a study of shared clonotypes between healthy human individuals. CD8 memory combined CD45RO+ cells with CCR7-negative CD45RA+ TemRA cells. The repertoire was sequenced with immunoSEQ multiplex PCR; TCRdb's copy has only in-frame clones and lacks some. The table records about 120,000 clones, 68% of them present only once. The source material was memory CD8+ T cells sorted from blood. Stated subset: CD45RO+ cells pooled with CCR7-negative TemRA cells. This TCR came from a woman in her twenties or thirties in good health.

CDR3 sequence reads: CAFGDYAYEQYF. The CDR3 DNA reads as TGTGCTTTTGGGGACTACGCCTACGAGCAGTACTTC. The chain carries TRBV30 and TRBJ2-7; TRBD2 agrees at 7 bases. In germline, CDR1 is GTSNPN, CDR2 SVGIG (reference sequence). The CDR3 covers 12 residues.